Presented here are 7 T cell receptor beta chains from one specimen sequenced in a study of blood T cell repertoires in COVID-19. The table came from immunoSEQ multiplex PCR; TCRdb's copy has only in-frame clones and leaves some out. The data hold about 200,000 clones, with more than 75% observed a single time. Sequencing was carried out using peripheral blood. The receptors derive from a man in his forties with active or convalescent COVID-19.

The J gene is TRBJ2-3, the V gene TRBV6-6, with 7 bases fitting TRBD1. The germline V gene has CDR1 MNHNY and CDR2 SVGAGI (reference sequence). The CDR3 is 14 residues long. V dropped 6 bases and J dropped 2; count of bases not matched to a gene: 5. CDR3 bases: TGTGCCAGCAGGGGGACAGAACACACAGATACGCAGTATTTT. Translation gives CASRGTEHTDTQYF.

The chain joins TRBV6-5 to TRBJ2-7, with D possibly being TRBD2 (6 bases). The CDR3 runs 13 residues. Germline CDR1 MNHEY, CDR2 SVGAGI. Between the trimmed V and J ends, which lost 5 bases and 6 bases, there was a span of 14 bases. The CDR3 region has the DNA TGTGCCAGCAGTCTTGGTGGAGGGAGCGAGCAGTACTTC. Encoded protein: CASSLGGGSEQYF.

The chain joins TRBV24-1 to TRBJ2-1, with D unresolved. The CDR3 length is 11 residues. V dropped 5 bases and J dropped 9 bases, with 7 bases sitting between them. From germline, CDR1 is KGHDR and CDR2 SFDVKD. CDR3: CATSVGSEQFF. The CDR3 DNA reads TGTGCCACCAGTGTCGGGTCTGAGCAGTTCTTC.

V gene TRBV29-1 combines with J gene TRBJ2-5, with D possibly matching TRBD1 (6 bases). The CDR3 runs 15 residues. The germline V and J ends were trimmed by 2 bases and 0 bases, with 13 bases remaining between them. Germline V CDR1 and CDR2: SQVTM, ANQGSEA. CDR3 loop: CSVEWWGRNQETQYF. Written as DNA, the CDR3 is TGCAGCGTTGAATGGTGGGGGCGGAACCAAGAGACCCAGTACTTC.

The rearrangement uses TRBV4-1 and TRBJ1-1, with a weak D call TRBD1 (5 bases). There are 15 residues in the CDR3. Germline assignment: CDR1 MGHRA and CDR2 YSYEKL. V lost 0 bases and J 5 bases, leaving 13 bases between the germline ends. The CDR3 DNA reads as TGCGCCAGCAGCCAAGATTTGGGGGGGAATACTGAAGCTTTCTTT. Encoded protein: CASSQDLGGNTEAFF.

This chain joins TRBV19 and TRBJ1-2; 10 nucleotides match TRBD1. J lost 8 bases, V lost 1 base, and 7 bases had no gene match. CDR1 is LNHDA and CDR2 is SQIVND in the germline V gene (reference sequence). The CDR3 runs to 15 residues. The CDR3 region has the DNA TGTGCCAGTAGTATAGGGGGACAGGGGCACTCGGGCTACACCTTC. It yields the protein CASSIGGQGHSGYTF.

This chain links TRBV19 with TRBJ1-5; 8 bases agree with TRBD1. CDR1 LNHDA and CDR2 SQIVND come from the germline V gene (reference sequence). The V segment lost 7 bases and the J segment 5 bases; nucleotides outside the gene matches: 7. CDR3 size: 14 residues. The CDR3 sequence: CASNPGQGHQPQHF. The CDR3 nucleotides read TGTGCCAGTAATCCCGGACAGGGTCATCAGCCCCAGCATTTT.